The 19 T cell receptor beta chains reported below all come from one sample, sequenced in a study of shared clonotypes between healthy human individuals. Using immunoSEQ multiplex PCR, the repertoire was profiled, and TCRdb retains in-frame clones only, with some absent. The sample lists about 530,000 clones, about 96% seen once, with about 0.064% in the top ten. Sequencing used naive CD4+ T cells sorted from blood. This sample's subset: CD45RA+ positively selected. The receptors here all came from a woman aged 25 to 39 in good health.

This chain uses TRBV28 with TRBJ1-1, with 8 nucleotides matching TRBD1. The CDR3 is 15 amino acids. Germline values: CDR1 MDHEN, CDR2 SYDVKM. V lost 2 bases and J lost 5; bases outside the gene matches: 7. This chain's CDR3 is CASSLGGQGGTEAFF. In nucleotides, the CDR3 is TGTGCCAGCAGTTTAGGAGGACAGGGTGGGACTGAAGCTTTCTTT.

The chain recombines TRBV7-3 with TRBJ2-1, with D possibly matching TRBD1 (7 bases). The CDR3 totals 17 residues. V dropped 3 bases and J dropped 6 bases, with 21 bases sitting between them. CDR1 SGHTA and CDR2 FQGTGA come from the germline V gene. The CDR3 spells CASSLLPGGSTGNEQFF. CDR3 bases: TGTGCCAGCAGCTTGCTCCCAGGGGGGAGTACCGGCAATGAGCAGTTCTTC.

This clone came up once. J is TRBJ2-7 and V is TRBV5-4, with TRBD2 matching over 8 bases. Germline CDR1 and CDR2: SGHNT and YYREEE (reference sequence). The CDR3 covers 15 residues. Losses at the gene ends were 3 bases for V and 5 bases for J; bases not matched to a gene: 10. The CDR3 sequence: CASSSQAGAIDEQYF. The CDR3 nucleotides are TGTGCCAGCAGCTCTCAAGCGGGAGCTATCGACGAGCAGTACTTC.

This clone came up once. The V and J genes are TRBV2 and TRBJ2-5; a weak D match, TRBD1 (5 bases). The CDR3 spans 13 residues. V was cut by 2 bases and J by 5 bases, with 9 bases left in between. Germline lookup yields CDR1 SNHLY and CDR2 FYNNEI. CDR3 sequence (DNA): TGTGCCAGCAGTGAATTAAGGGGCGAGACCCAGTACTTC. This encodes CASSELRGETQYF.

The chain has TRBV9 and TRBJ2-2; TRBD1 or TRBD2 may be the D gene (10 bases each). Trimming took off 4 bases at V and 5 bases at J, with 33 bases between the two ends. This CDR3 region has 21 residues. Germline V gene data show CDR1 as SGDLS and CDR2 as YYNGEE. CDR3 residues: CASSPRDRGLAGVRKTGELFF. CDR3 DNA sequence: TGTGCCAGCAGCCCACGGGACAGGGGCCTAGCGGGAGTGCGGAAAACCGGGGAGCTGTTTTTT. The full variable domain, in which reference TRBV9 and TRBJ2-2 provide the parts outside the CDR3, is DSGVTQTPKHLITATGQRVTLRCSPRSGDLSVYWYQQSLDQGLQFLIQYYNGEERAKGNILERFSAQQFPDLHSELNLSSLELGDSALYFCASSPRDRGLAGVRKTGELFFGEGSRLTVL.

The V and J genes are TRBV10-3 and TRBJ2-2; 10 positions agree with TRBD2. Losses at the gene ends were 4 bases for V and 4 bases for J; bases not matched to a gene: 0. The germline V gene encodes CDR1 ENHRY and CDR2 SYGVKD. This CDR3 spans 14 amino acids. As DNA, the CDR3 is TGTGCCATCAGTGGGACTAGCGGCACCGGGGAGCTGTTTTTT. This encodes CAISGTSGTGELFF.

The V gene is TRBV9, the J gene TRBJ2-3, with 7 bases fitting TRBD2. The V and J ends lost 3 bases and 2 bases, in that order; junction bases with no gene match: 9. CDR3 length equals 16 residues. Germline values: CDR1 SGDLS, CDR2 YYNGEE. The CDR3 region is CASSARLASSTDTQYF. The CDR3 region has the DNA TGTGCCAGCAGCGCCCGACTAGCCTCGTCCACAGATACGCAGTATTTT.

V and J are TRBV4-1 and TRBJ2-3; D tentatively reads TRBD1 or TRBD2 (6 bases each). Germline V CDR1 and CDR2: MGHRA, YSYEKL. The CDR3 is 17 residues long. V lost 4 bases, J lost 0 bases, and 17 bases lay in between. In DNA form, the CDR3 reads TGCGCCAGCAGCCGCCATGGGGGGCGTTCTAGCACAGATACGCAGTATTTT. This sequence encodes CASSRHGGRSSTDTQYF.

The V gene is TRBV7-9, the J gene TRBJ2-1, with 13 bases fitting TRBD2. Germline CDR1 SEHNR, CDR2 FQNEAQ (reference sequence). V lost 4 bases and J lost 4; bases outside the gene matches: 13. The CDR3 extends over 19 amino acids. The CDR3 sequence is CASSYTGTSGEGLYNEQFF. In DNA, the CDR3 is TGTGCCAGCAGCTACACCGGGACTAGCGGGGAAGGACTATACAATGAGCAGTTCTTC.

The V gene is TRBV5-1, the J gene TRBJ1-5; 10 bases match TRBD1. J gave up 9 bases and V 4 bases, and 10 bases lay outside the gene matches. Per germline, CDR1 SGHRS and CDR2 YFSETQ. The CDR3 covers 15 residues. CDR3 in amino acids: CASSPGTGEIMPQHF. CDR3 DNA: TGCGCCAGCAGCCCCGGGACAGGGGAAATCATGCCCCAGCATTTT.

The table lists this clone with a few counts. The V gene is TRBV7-2, the J gene TRBJ1-5; no clear D. CDR3 length: 12 residues. CDR1 SGHTA and CDR2 FQGNSA come from the germline V gene. V was shortened by 0 bases and J by 6 bases, with 3 bases between the two germline ends. The CDR3 coding sequence is TGTGCCAGCAGCTTAGCGCGTCAGCCCCAGCATTTT. This translates into CASSLARQPQHF.

This chain links TRBV5-1 with TRBJ2-1; D gene unclear. This CDR3 has 13 residues. V was shortened by 5 bases and J by 3 bases, with 9 bases between the two germline ends. In germline, CDR1 is SGHRS, CDR2 YFSETQ. This CDR3 is CASSGSSYNEQFF. The CDR3 nucleotides are TGCGCCAGCAGTGGTTCTAGCTACAATGAGCAGTTCTTC.

The V gene is TRBV5-6, the J gene TRBJ2-7, with 7 bases matching TRBD1. Germline V CDR1 and CDR2: SGHDT, YYEEEE. This CDR3 region has 13 residues. V shed 4 bases and J 3 bases; nucleotides not matched to a gene: 4. The CDR3 region has the DNA TGTGCCAGCAGCCCTGGGACAGTCTACGAGCAGTACTTC. Residues: CASSPGTVYEQYF.

The V call is TRBV5-5, the J call TRBJ1-1; a weak D match, TRBD1 (6 bases). This CDR3 contains 13 residues. V was shortened by 1 base and J by 6 bases, with 10 bases between the two germline ends. Looked up from germline, CDR1 is SGHKS and CDR2 is YYEKEE (reference sequence). The CDR3 loop reads CASSLPQGSEAFF. In DNA form, the CDR3 reads TGTGCCAGCAGCTTGCCCCAGGGGTCTGAAGCTTTCTTT.

This chain uses TRBV5-1 with TRBJ1-1; 7 bases fit TRBD1. Trimming removed 5 bases from V and 10 bases from J; junction bases left unmatched: 14. The length of the CDR3 is 14 residues. Germline loops: CDR1 SGHRS, CDR2 YFSETQ. CDR3 protein: CASRQGTAQEGAFF. In DNA form, the CDR3 reads TGCGCCAGCAGACAGGGGACAGCACAGGAAGGAGCTTTCTTT.

The CDR3 sequence: CASSSPSGSSDTQYF. CDR3 bases: TGCGCCAGCAGCTCACCTAGCGGGAGTTCAGATACGCAGTATTTT. The V and J genes are TRBV5-1 and TRBJ2-3; 10 bases fit TRBD2. From germline, CDR1 is SGHRS and CDR2 YFSETQ. This CDR3 contains 15 residues. With 3 bases clipped from V and 4 bases from J, the junction kept 5 bases outside the gene matches.

This clone was detected only once. The chain joins TRBV28 to TRBJ1-1; D unresolved. The germline V and J ends were trimmed by 2 bases and 6 bases, with 13 bases remaining between them. Per germline, CDR1 MDHEN and CDR2 SYDVKM. The length of the CDR3 is 14 residues. CDR3 sequence (DNA): TGTGCCAGCAGTTTAAGTCAGGACTCCTCTGAAGCTTTCTTT. Its translation: CASSLSQDSSEAFF.

This clone was picked up one time. The genes are TRBV7-8 and TRBJ1-2, with 7 bases lining up with TRBD1. The germline CDR1 and CDR2 sequences are SGHVS and FQNEAQ. CDR3 size: 15 residues. The J segment lost 2 bases and the V segment lost 1 base, leaving 4 bases of the junction unmatched. The CDR3 coding sequence is TGTGCCAGCAGCTTAGGGCAGGGGGGCAACTATGGCTACACCTTC. Encoded protein: CASSLGQGGNYGYTF.

This chain joins TRBV5-1 and TRBJ2-5; 7 bases line up with TRBD1. With the DNA end fitting TRBJ2-7 better, the J assignment may be wrong. Germline V gene data show CDR1 as SGHRS and CDR2 as YFSETQ. This CDR3 contains 14 residues. The CDR3 DNA sequence: TGCGCCAGCAGCATATCTAGGACAGGCTACGAGCAGTACTTC. It specifies CASSISRTGYEQYF.